This T cell receptor (beta chain) appears in the sequencing data of a study of siplizumab effects on memory and regulatory T cells. Turning to this clone: The target antigen is unknown.

The table came from immunoSEQ multiplex PCR; TCRdb's copy has only in-frame clones and leaves some out. The sample records over 100,000 clones, 85% to 95% being singletons. Study-level results: It seemed that naive T cells were more diverse than memory cells and were major contributors to the alloresponse.

The germline V and J ends were trimmed by 1 base and 4 bases, with 14 bases remaining between them. Germline V gene lookup returns CDR1 SGDLS and CDR2 YYNGEE. The CDR3 sequence is 16 residues long. J is TRBJ1-4 and V is TRBV9; D is perhaps TRBD1 (5 bases). The sample comprised Tregs sorted from blood. This receptor was obtained from a human donor in good health. The CDR3 region is CASSVQGSMLNEKLFF. The DNA for the CDR3 is TGTGCCAGCAGCGTACAGGGCTCAATGCTTAATGAAAAACTGTTTTTT. Looking up the rest from reference TRBV9 and TRBJ1-4 gives the full variable domain: DSGVTQTPKHLITATGQRVTLRCSPRSGDLSVYWYQQSLDQGLQFLIQYYNGEERAKGNILERFSAQQFPDLHSELNLSSLELGDSALYFCASSVQGSMLNEKLFFGSGTQLSVL.